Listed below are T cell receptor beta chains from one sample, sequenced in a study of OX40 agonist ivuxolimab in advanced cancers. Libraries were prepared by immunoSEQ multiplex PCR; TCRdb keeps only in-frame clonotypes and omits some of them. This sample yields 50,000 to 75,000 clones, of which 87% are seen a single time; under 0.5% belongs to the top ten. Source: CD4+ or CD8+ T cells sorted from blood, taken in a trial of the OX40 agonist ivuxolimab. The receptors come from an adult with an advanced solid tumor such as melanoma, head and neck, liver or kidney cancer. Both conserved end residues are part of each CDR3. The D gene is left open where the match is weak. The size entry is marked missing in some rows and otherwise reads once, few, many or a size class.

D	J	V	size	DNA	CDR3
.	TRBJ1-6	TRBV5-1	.	TGCGCCAGCAGCTTGGCCGCTGGGCCCCAATCACCCCTCCACTTT	CASSLAAGPQSPLHF
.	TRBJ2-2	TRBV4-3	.	TGCGCCAGCAGCCAAGAGAGGGGGACCGGGGAGCTGTTTTTT	CASSQERGTGELFF
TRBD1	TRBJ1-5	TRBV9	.	TGTGCCAGCAGTCGGGACAGGGGAATGGAGCCCCAGCATTTT	CASSRDRGMEPQHF
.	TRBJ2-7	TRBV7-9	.	TGTGCCAGCAGCCGGGAGACCTACGAGCAGTACTTC	CASSRETYEQYF
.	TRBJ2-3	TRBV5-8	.	TGTGCCAGCAGCTTGGTTGCGCCTAGCACAGATACGCAGTATTTT	CASSLVAPSTDTQYF
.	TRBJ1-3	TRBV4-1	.	TGCGCCTCCGCCTCCGTTTCAACAGGGACCCAGTTAGGAAACACCATATATTTT	CASASVSTGTQLGNTIYF
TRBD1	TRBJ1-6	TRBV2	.	TGTGCCAGCAGCCGCGGGACAGGGGGACGGAGCTCCTATAATTCACCCCTCCACTTT	CASSRGTGGRSSYNSPLHF
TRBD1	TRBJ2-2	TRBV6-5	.	TGTGCCAGCAGTTACGGGACAGCGCGACCCACCGGGGAGCTGTTTTTT	CASSYGTARPTGELFF
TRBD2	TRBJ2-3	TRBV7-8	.	TGTGCCAGCAGCTTATGGGCTAGCGGGGCCAGCACAGATACGCAGTATTTT	CASSLWASGASTDTQYF
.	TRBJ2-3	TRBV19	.	TGTGCCAGTAGTATTCGAGGGGGGACAGATACGCAGTATTTT	CASSIRGGTDTQYF
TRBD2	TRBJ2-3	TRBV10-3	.	TGTGCCACGACCTTGGGACTAGCGGGGCAAGGGACAGATACGCAGTATTTT	CATTLGLAGQGTDTQYF
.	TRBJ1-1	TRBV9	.	TGTGCCAGCAGCCCCCACCCCGGACGGCCAAGTGCTGAAGCTTTCTTT	CASSPHPGRPSAEAFF
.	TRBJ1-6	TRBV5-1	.	TGCGCCAGCAGCTTGGGGGACATGCTAAATTCACCCCTCCACTTT	CASSLGDMLNSPLHF
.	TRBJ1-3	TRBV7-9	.	TGTGCCAGCAGATCCCACGCCGGGTTCGCCTCTGGAAACACCATATATTTT	CASRSHAGFASGNTIYF
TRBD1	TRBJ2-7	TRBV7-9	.	TGTGCCAGCAGCTCCGACAGGGGCAACTACGAGCAGTACTTC	CASSSDRGNYEQYF
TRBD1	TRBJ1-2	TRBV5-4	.	TGTGCCAGCAGGCTTGACAGGGTGGATGGCTACACCTTC	CASRLDRVDGYTF
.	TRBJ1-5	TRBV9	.	TGTGCCAGCAGCGTAGATTGGACAGGCAATCAGCCCCAGCATTTT	CASSVDWTGNQPQHF
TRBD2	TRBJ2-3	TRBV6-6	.	TGTGCCAGCAGTTACCCCAGCGGGGGCACAGATACGCAGTATTTT	CASSYPSGGTDTQYF
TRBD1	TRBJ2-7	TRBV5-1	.	TGCGCCAGCAGCACCGGACAGGGGTACATCCACGAGCAGTACTTC	CASSTGQGYIHEQYF
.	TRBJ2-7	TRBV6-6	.	TGTGCCAGCAGGAAAAGCGGGACAACAGTCGTCGAGCAGTACTTC	CASRKSGTTVVEQYF
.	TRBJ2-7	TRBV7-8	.	TGTGCCACAGGTTCCTACGAGCAGTACTTC	CATGSYEQYF
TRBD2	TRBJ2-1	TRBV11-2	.	TGTGCCAGCAGCTTAGATTTAGGAACAGCGGGGGCGCCCGAATACAATGAGCAGTTCTTC	CASSLDLGTAGAPEYNEQFF
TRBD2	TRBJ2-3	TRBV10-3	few	TGTGCCATCAGTGAGTCGTTACTAGCGGGGGGAGGGACAGATACGCAGTATTTT	CAISESLLAGGGTDTQYF
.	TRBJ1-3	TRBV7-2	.	TGTGCCAGCAGCTACCGTCGGCCCTCTGGAAACACCATATATTTT	CASSYRRPSGNTIYF
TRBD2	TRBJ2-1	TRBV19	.	TGTGCCAGTAGACCTCCCGGGACTAGTCAATTTGGGCAGTTCTTC	CASRPPGTSQFGQFF
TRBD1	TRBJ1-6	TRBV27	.	TGTGCCAGCAGTCTAGGGACAGGGCAAAGAAATTCACCCCTCCACTTT	CASSLGTGQRNSPLHF